The 3 T cell receptor beta chains in this list originate from one sample, sequenced in a study of control samples from healthy donors and cancer patients. Data came from immunoSEQ multiplex PCR; TCRdb stores just in-frame clones and leaves some out. The sample includes under 150,000 clones, around 87% seen only once; the top ten take 2.9%. Specimen: blood. The receptors were sampled from a man aged 60 to 75 in good health.

The gene calls are TRBV2 and TRBJ2-1; D gene uncertain. CDR3 size: 15 residues. CDR1 and CDR2 (germline): SNHLY, FYNNEI. Trimming took 6 bases from V and 0 from J, leaving 12 bases between them. CDR3 nucleotides: TGTGCCAGCAGAACGACTTCGTTCTCCTACAATGAGCAGTTCTTC. The encoded protein is CASRTTSFSYNEQFF. Full variable domain (outside the CDR3, taken from reference TRBV2 and TRBJ2-1): EPEVTQTPSHQVTQMGQEVILRCVPISNHLYFYWYRQILGQKVEFLVSFYNNEISEKSEIFDDQFSVERPDGSNFTLKIRSTKLEDSAMYFCASRTTSFSYNEQFFGPGTRLTVL.

The gene calls are TRBV7-2 and TRBJ2-7; D gene unclear. The germline V gene has CDR1 SGHTA and CDR2 FQGNSA. The length of the CDR3 is 13 residues. Trimming took 6 bases from V and 4 from J, leaving 13 bases between them. The CDR3 reads CASRSALNYEQYF. CDR3 DNA sequence: TGTGCCAGCAGAAGCGCCCTTAATTACGAGCAGTACTTC.

The gene calls are TRBV19 and TRBJ1-1, with D maybe TRBD1 (5 bases). The germline gives CDR1 LNHDA, CDR2 SQIVND (reference sequence). V was pared by 0 bases and J by 6 bases, with 14 bases between. The CDR3 is 15 residues long. For the CDR3, the DNA is TGTGCCAGTAGTATAGATCCGGGGGGAAACCCTGAAGCTTTCTTT. It is translated as CASSIDPGGNPEAFF. The variable domain in full, with the rest retrieved from reference TRBV19 and TRBJ1-1, is DGGITQSPKYLFRKEGQNVTLSCEQNLNHDAMYWYRQDPGQGLRLIYYSQIVNDFQKGDIAEGYSVSREKKESFPLTVTSAQKNPTAFYLCASSIDPGGNPEAFFGQGTRLTVV.